This TCR beta chain was documented in a study of blood T cell repertoires in COVID-19. The method was immunoSEQ multiplex PCR; TCRdb's version includes in-frame clones alone and lacks a portion of them. This table has about 270,000 clones, approximately 89% appearing once. Germline V gene lookup returns CDR1 MNHEY and CDR2 SVGEGT. V trimming: 6 bases; J trimming: 5 bases; junction bases outside the gene matches: 6. The CDR3 totals 14 residues. The sequence was collected from a man aged 35-49 years who had recovered from COVID-19. The sample taken for sequencing was peripheral blood. The chain joins TRBV6-2 or TRBV6-3 to TRBJ1-1; TRBD1 agrees at 10 bases. CDR3 sequence reads: CASSSGQGLTEAFF. CDR3 coding DNA: TGTGCCAGCAGCTCGGGACAGGGGCTTACTGAAGCTTTCTTT.